These 22 T cell receptor beta chains came from one sample sequenced in a study of vaccination and CD4 T cells after COVID-19. Sequencing of DNA taken from cultured CD4+ T cells relied on the Oncomine TCR Beta short-read assay. TCRdb ran MiXCR on the PCR reads and lists one entry per CDR3 protein. The profile shows approximately 24,000 distinct CDR3 sequences, approximately 67% of them singletons. These receptors' antigens are unknown. The sample's treatment: roughly 10-day PBMC culture with coronavirus spike peptide pools or control peptides (ViraFEST assay). This specimen was CD4+ T cells from blood, cultured in vitro, taken after SARS-CoV-2 vaccination. Receptors were obtained from a human donor who received a COVID-19 vaccine.

The chain employs TRBV6-5 and TRBJ2-1; 9 positions agree with TRBD1. CDR1 is MNHEY and CDR2 is SVGAGI in the germline V gene. V shed 2 bases, J shed 7 bases, and the junction held 12 bases outside the gene matches. The CDR3 extends over 17 amino acids. This CDR3 is CASSYAMPGQGVNEQFF. DNA for the CDR3: TGTGCCAGCAGTTACGCGATGCCGGGACAGGGTGTAAATGAGCAGTTCTTC.

This chain joins TRBV2 and TRBJ1-6; 7 nucleotides match TRBD1. The CDR3 spans 13 residues. From germline, CDR1 is SNHLY and CDR2 FYNNEI. J gave up 6 bases and V 4 bases, and 0 bases lay outside the gene matches. The CDR3 bases are TGTGCCAGCAGTGGACAGGGTAATTCACCCCTCCACTTT. It translates to CASSGQGNSPLHF.

The chain is built from TRBV11-3 and TRBJ1-1, with 12 bases that match TRBD1. The V gene end was trimmed by 5 bases and the J gene end by 4 bases; junction bases not matched to a gene: 5. From germline, CDR1 is SGHNT and CDR2 YENEEA. This CDR3 has 15 residues. The CDR3 DNA reads TGTGCCAGCAGCCCCCGGGACAGGGGGCCCACTGAAGCTTTCTTT. Encoded protein: CASSPRDRGPTEAFF.

The chain employs TRBV20-1 and TRBJ2-5; perhaps TRBD2 as D (7 bases). The V and J ends lost 6 bases and 5 bases respectively, with 13 bases between them. CDR1 and CDR2 (germline): DFQATT, SNEGSKA (reference sequence). CDR3 length: 12 residues. For the CDR3, the DNA is TGCAGTGCACCTAAGGGGGGGGAGACCCAGTACTTC. Protein sequence: CSAPKGGETQYF.

This sequence joins TRBV5-1 and TRBJ1-2, with D unclear. Trimming removed 0 bases at V and 4 bases at J, with 10 bases between. The CDR3 extends over 14 amino acids. Germline loops: CDR1 SGHRS, CDR2 YFSETQ. The chain's CDR3 is CASSLGSSVYGYTF. The CDR3 DNA reads as TGCGCCAGCAGCTTGGGATCCAGTGTCTATGGCTACACCTTC.

The V and J genes are TRBV4-1 and TRBJ2-5, with TRBD2 matching 14 bases. This CDR3 has 17 amino acids. The germline V gene has CDR1 MGHRA and CDR2 YSYEKL. J was trimmed by 4 bases and V by 0 bases; bases with no gene match: 4. The CDR3 DNA sequence: TGCGCCAGCAGCCAAGAGGGACTAGCGGGGGTAAGAGAGACCCAGTACTTC. Amino acid sequence: CASSQEGLAGVRETQYF.

The V and J genes are TRBV12-3 or TRBV12-4 and TRBJ1-1; no definite D call. Trimming removed 1 base at V and 0 bases at J, with 12 bases between. CDR3 length: 16 residues. The CDR3 coding sequence is TGTGCCAGCAGTTTAGGGTCGCGCAGCTTGAACACTGAAGCTTTCTTT. Its protein product is CASSLGSRSLNTEAFF.

This clonotype was counted only a few times. The gene calls are TRBV20-1 and TRBJ1-1, with TRBD1 as a possible D gene (5 bases). Germline V gives CDR1 DFQATT, CDR2 SNEGSKA (reference sequence). V lost 5 bases to trimming and J lost 4 bases, with 14 bases between them. The CDR3 runs 13 residues. The CDR3 sequence: CSAGSRGGTEAFF. For the CDR3, the DNA is TGCAGTGCTGGATCCCGCGGGGGCACTGAAGCTTTCTTT.

The rearrangement links TRBV6-1 to TRBJ2-1; TRBD1 agrees at 9 bases. V lost 8 bases, J lost 4 bases, and 6 bases stayed unmatched. The CDR3 spans 14 residues. Germline assignment: CDR1 MNHNS and CDR2 SASEGT. In nucleotides, the CDR3 is TGTGCCAGCGATCCGGGACAGGGATACAATGAGCAGTTCTTC. Its translation: CASDPGQGYNEQFF.

CDR3 residues: CASSSRHGDTEAFF. The CDR3 DNA reads as TGTGCCAGCAGCTCCCGACACGGAGACACTGAAGCTTTCTTT. This chain uses TRBV7-8 with TRBJ1-1; no clear D gene. Trimming removed 4 bases from V and 3 bases from J, with 12 bases in between. This CDR3 has 14 residues. Per the germline V gene, CDR1 is SGHVS and CDR2 is FQNEAQ. Drawing the rest from reference TRBV7-8 and TRBJ1-1, the complete variable domain is GAGVSQSPRYKVAKRGQDVALRCDPISGHVSLFWYQQALGQGPEFLTYFQNEAQLDKSGLPSDRFFAERPEGSVSTLKIQRTQQEDSAVYLCASSSRHGDTEAFFGQGTRLTVV.

Only one count was recorded for this clonotype. The gene calls are TRBV2 and TRBJ2-5; 9 bases fit TRBD2. The V gene end was trimmed by 4 bases and the J gene end by 5 bases; junction bases not matched to a gene: 5. From germline, CDR1 is SNHLY and CDR2 FYNNEI. There are 14 residues in the CDR3. The CDR3, as DNA: TGTGCCAGCAGTGTTATAGCGGGGGATGAGACCCAGTACTTC. Protein sequence: CASSVIAGDETQYF.

V gene TRBV11-3 combines with J gene TRBJ2-5; 8 bases map to TRBD2. Germline lookup yields CDR1 SGHNT and CDR2 YENEEA. V was clipped by 1 base and J by 8 bases; unmatched bases: 6. The CDR3 is 14 residues long. The CDR3 DNA follows: TGTGCCAGCAGCTTAGTAACTAGCGGTGACACCCAGTACTTC. Its protein product is CASSLVTSGDTQYF. Together with reference TRBV11-3 and TRBJ2-5, the CDR3 gives the full variable domain: EAGVVQSPRYKIIEKKQPVAFWCNPISGHNTLYWYLQNLGQGPELLIRYENEEAVDDSQLPKDRFSAERLKGVDSTLKIQPAELGDSAVYLCASSLVTSGDTQYFGPGTRLLVL.

CDR3 coding DNA: TGTGCCAGTAGTGGGACGGGAGGACAAGGCAATCAGCCCCAGCATTTT. This encodes CASSGTGGQGNQPQHF. The chain combines TRBV19 with TRBJ1-5, with D possibly being TRBD1 (5 bases). Trimming removed 5 bases from V and 2 bases from J, with 16 bases in between. Germline V gene data show CDR1 as LNHDA and CDR2 as SQIVND (reference sequence). The CDR3 has 16 residues.

The CDR3 nucleotides read TGTGCCAGCAGCCTTCGAGCGGGGGGTACCTACGAGCAGTACTTC. Its translation is CASSLRAGGTYEQYF. The V and J genes are TRBV6-1 and TRBJ2-7, with 9 bases identical to TRBD2. Trimming removed 6 bases from V and 2 bases from J; junction bases left unmatched: 8. The CDR3 is made up of 15 amino acids. In germline, CDR1 is MNHNS, CDR2 SASEGT.

V usage is TRBV2 and J usage is TRBJ2-3; D is ambiguous. V lost 6 bases, J lost 5 bases, and 12 bases lay in between. Germline V gene sequence: CDR1 SNHLY, CDR2 FYNNEI. The CDR3 is made up of 13 amino acids. CDR3 bases: TGTGCCAGCAGAGAACGTTGGGGAGATACGCAGTATTTT. Protein product: CASRERWGDTQYF.

This clonotype was counted a few times. The rearrangement joins TRBV6-1 to TRBJ1-2; no clear D. Trimming stripped 6 bases from V and 5 bases from J, with 13 bases between. This CDR3 has 13 amino acids. The germline V gene encodes CDR1 MNHNS and CDR2 SASEGT. The CDR3 sequence: CASSEKGTYGYTF. The CDR3 DNA sequence: TGTGCCAGCAGCGAAAAGGGAACGTATGGCTACACCTTC.

This chain connects TRBV11-3 to TRBJ2-7; the D gene could be TRBD1 or TRBD2 (5 bases each). With 0 bases removed from V and 3 bases from J, the gap between germline ends came to 6 bases. CDR3 length equals 13 residues. Per the germline V gene, CDR1 is SGHNT and CDR2 is YENEEA. The CDR3 sequence is CASSLDGGYEQYF. For the CDR3, the DNA is TGTGCCAGCAGCTTAGATGGGGGCTACGAGCAGTACTTC. Together with reference TRBV11-3 and TRBJ2-7, the CDR3 gives the full variable domain: EAGVVQSPRYKIIEKKQPVAFWCNPISGHNTLYWYLQNLGQGPELLIRYENEEAVDDSQLPKDRFSAERLKGVDSTLKIQPAELGDSAVYLCASSLDGGYEQYFGPGTRLTVT.

This clonotype is deemed medium-sized. The chain combines TRBV20-1 with TRBJ2-5; D not certain. The V end was cut by 0 bases, the J end by 4 bases, with 9 bases between. Germline V lookup: CDR1 DFQATT, CDR2 SNEGSKA (reference sequence). This CDR3 has 13 residues. The CDR3 protein is CSARDANRETQYF. In nucleotides, the CDR3 is TGCAGTGCTAGAGATGCCAATCGAGAGACCCAGTACTTC.

V gene TRBV6-5 combines with J gene TRBJ1-6; D is unresolved. Germline assignment: CDR1 MNHEY and CDR2 SVGAGI. The CDR3 consists of 12 residues. Between the trimmed V and J ends, which lost 1 base and 7 bases, there was a span of 2 bases. CDR3 sequence (DNA): TGTGCCAGCAGTTACTTAAATTCACCCCTCCACTTT. It translates to CASSYLNSPLHF.

The rearrangement uses TRBV27 and TRBJ1-1; D call uncertain. Trimming left V 8 bases short and J 0 bases short, with 13 bases between. CDR1 is MNHEY and CDR2 is SMNVEV in the germline V gene (reference sequence). The CDR3 extends over 14 amino acids. Here the CDR3 DNA reads TGTGCCAGCGCCGCCCTGGCAATGAACACTGAAGCTTTCTTT. This codes for CASAALAMNTEAFF.

J is TRBJ1-4 and V is TRBV20-1; D uncertain. With 3 bases removed from V and 0 bases from J, the gap between germline ends came to 11 bases. The CDR3 is 15 residues long. CDR1 is DFQATT and CDR2 is SNEGSKA in the germline V gene (reference sequence). This CDR3 is CSARPRFATNEKLFF. The CDR3 bases are TGCAGTGCTAGGCCCCGGTTTGCAACTAATGAAAAACTGTTTTTT.

This chain uses TRBV20-1 with TRBJ1-5; a possible D gene is TRBD1 (5 bases). With 0 bases removed from V and 0 bases from J, the gap between germline ends came to 9 bases. The CDR3 is made up of 15 amino acids. Germline CDR1 DFQATT, CDR2 SNEGSKA (reference sequence). The CDR3 sequence is CSARDRRGSNQPQHF. In DNA, the CDR3 is TGCAGTGCTAGAGATAGGAGGGGTAGCAATCAGCCCCAGCATTTT.